This T cell receptor beta chain was recorded in a study of CD8+ T cells in alopecia areata. On the study more broadly: Dosing spanned 6 to 18 months on tofacitinib, then 6 months off drug. General observations from the study: Administration of tofacitinib significantly diminished scalp clonality and expanded CD8+ clones within the top 100.

Per the germline V gene, CDR1 is SQVTM and CDR2 is ANQGSEA. Trimming shortened V by 6 bases and J by 1 base, and 12 bases separated the two germline ends. This CDR3 spans 14 amino acids. Sequencing relied on a cDNA template that was reverse transcribed from extracted RNA. Repertoires were generated with immunoSEQ multiplex PCR, while TCRdb's copy carries only in-frame clones and drops some. The profile shows about 42,000 clones, 50% to 70% of them singletons. Treatment reported: oral pan-JAK inhibitor, 5-10 mg twice daily. The investigators collected lesional scalp punch biopsies and peripheral blood from alopecia areata patients. PBMCs were stained for CD3, CD4 and CD8, and CD4+ and CD8+ T cells were sorted. With regard to this clone: Its antigen is currently unknown.

Sequences were derived from CD8+ T cells sorted from blood, sampled at week 4, from a patient treated with tofacitinib. This chain links TRBV29-1 with TRBJ2-2; D call uncertain. The sequence was collected from a human donor with alopecia areata. CDR3 bases: TGCAGCGTCCAGGTGGCAGGGAACACCGGGGAGCTGTTTTTT. Translated: CSVQVAGNTGELFF.